These 21 T cell receptor beta chains came from one sample sequenced in a study of OX40 agonist ivuxolimab in advanced cancers. Sequencing used immunoSEQ multiplex PCR; TCRdb keeps in-frame clones, though not all of them. The sample consists of 35,000 to 45,000 clones, approximately 86% of them appearing once. The specimen comprised CD4+ or CD8+ T cells sorted from blood, sampled in a trial of the OX40 agonist ivuxolimab. Receptors were obtained from an adult with an advanced solid tumor such as melanoma, head and neck, liver or kidney cancer.

This clone appeared once. V and J are TRBV5-6 and TRBJ1-1; D is uncertain. This CDR3 contains 16 residues. The V end lost 2 bases, the J end lost 11 bases, and 25 bases lay between the germline ends. Germline lookup yields CDR1 SGHDT and CDR2 YYEEEE. CDR3: CASSFYGGSGPERAFF. DNA of the CDR3: TGTGCCAGCAGCTTCTATGGCGGATCCGGACCTGAACGCGCTTTCTTT.

This clone appeared a single time. The chain uses TRBV27 and TRBJ2-1; the D is unclear. The CDR3 extends over 14 amino acids. Germline lookup yields CDR1 MNHEY and CDR2 SMNVEV (reference sequence). V dropped 3 bases and J dropped 0 bases, with 6 bases sitting between them. The CDR3, as DNA: TGTGCCAGCAGTTTCTGGAGCTCCTACAATGAGCAGTTCTTC. Residues: CASSFWSSYNEQFF.

This chain uses TRBV27 with TRBJ1-4; 11 nucleotides align to TRBD1. Trimming removed 7 bases from V and 8 bases from J; junction bases left unmatched: 9. This CDR3 is built from 15 residues. CDR1 and CDR2 from the germline V gene are MNHEY and SMNVEV (reference sequence). DNA of the CDR3: TGTGCCAGCAATACGGGACAGGGGGTAGGAGAAAAACTGTTTTTT. Protein: CASNTGQGVGEKLFF. Based on the CDR3 plus reference TRBV27 and TRBJ1-4, the full variable domain is EAQVTQNPRYLITVTGKKLTVTCSQNMNHEYMSWYRQDPGLGLRQIYYSMNVEVTDKGDVPEGYKVSRKEKRNFPLILESPSPNQTSLYFCASNTGQGVGEKLFFGSGTQLSVL.

This clone was seen just once. The chain couples TRBV27 to TRBJ2-3; 8 nucleotides align to TRBD2. The CDR3 runs 15 residues. The J segment lost 4 bases and the V segment lost 1 base, leaving 4 bases of the junction unmatched. Germline CDR1 and CDR2: MNHEY and SMNVEV (reference sequence). The CDR3 DNA reads as TGTGCCAGCAGTTTATTCTCGGGAGGGGCAGATACGCAGTATTTT. Translating gives CASSLFSGGADTQYF.

This clone was recorded only once. The genes are TRBV11-2 and TRBJ2-7, with a tentative D call TRBD1 (6 bases). Germline lookup yields CDR1 SGHAT and CDR2 FQNNGV. The CDR3 is 15 amino acids. V was trimmed by 0 bases and J by 0 bases, leaving 9 bases between them. CDR3 sequence: CASSLEGTSSYEQYF. CDR3 bases: TGTGCCAGCAGCTTAGAGGGGACAAGCTCCTACGAGCAGTACTTC. Based on the CDR3 plus reference TRBV11-2 and TRBJ2-7, the full variable domain is EAGVAQSPRYKIIEKRQSVAFWCNPISGHATLYWYQQILGQGPKLLIQFQNNGVVDDSQLPKDRFSAERLKGVDSTLKIQPAKLEDSAVYLCASSLEGTSSYEQYFGPGTRLTVT.

The rearrangement joins TRBV19 to TRBJ2-5; 12 nucleotides line up with TRBD2. The CDR3 extends over 15 amino acids. V lost 4 bases and J lost 1; bases outside the gene matches: 1. Germline V gene lookup returns CDR1 LNHDA and CDR2 SQIVND (reference sequence). The CDR3 spells CASSTGLAGQETQYF. CDR3 nucleotide sequence: TGTGCCAGTAGTACGGGACTAGCGGGCCAAGAGACCCAGTACTTC.

V is TRBV28 and J is TRBJ2-1, with 10 positions matching TRBD2. Germline trimming cut 7 bases from V and 6 bases from J; bases unmatched to any gene: 15. The CDR3 is made up of 17 amino acids. The germline V gene encodes CDR1 MDHEN and CDR2 SYDVKM. The CDR3 reads CASTDKTSGSRRNEQFF. For the CDR3, the DNA is TGTGCCAGCACCGACAAGACTAGCGGGTCTCGCCGCAATGAGCAGTTCTTC.

V usage is TRBV29-1 and J usage is TRBJ2-5; no clear D gene. This CDR3 is 14 amino acids long. Germline assignment: CDR1 SQVTM and CDR2 ANQGSEA. V shed 3 bases and J shed 1 base, with 12 bases lying between them. Written as DNA, the CDR3 is TGCAGCGTTGATTCCGTGCGGACCCAAGAGACCCAGTACTTC. Amino acids: CSVDSVRTQETQYF.

The sample holds one count of this clone. This CDR3 is also generated by other DNA sequences in the sample. V usage is TRBV25-1 and J usage is TRBJ1-1; D not certain. The V end was cut by 8 bases, the J end by 4 bases, with 23 bases between. CDR1 MGHDK and CDR2 SYGVNS come from the germline V gene. The CDR3 runs 16 residues. The CDR3 sequence is CASENHRLDVGTEAFF. The DNA for the CDR3 is TGTGCCAGCGAGAACCATCGACTTGATGTGGGCACTGAAGCTTTCTTT.

The V and J genes are TRBV29-1 and TRBJ2-7; tentatively, D is TRBD1 or TRBD2 (5 bases each). The germline V and J ends were trimmed by 7 bases and 1 base, with 11 bases remaining between them. Germline CDR1 and CDR2: SQVTM and ANQGSEA. CDR3 length equals 12 residues. The DNA for the CDR3 is TGCAGCGGCCGGGACGGTTCCTACGAGCAGTACTTC. The encoded protein is CSGRDGSYEQYF.

A few counts support this clone. This chain connects TRBV21-1 to TRBJ1-5. TRBV21-1 counts as a pseudogene. The CDR3 is 19 residues long. The CDR3, as DNA: TGTGCCAGCAGCAAAGAGTCCCCGAGGGGGGGTCCTAGCAATCAGCCCCAGCATTTT. It translates to CASSKESPRGGPSNQPQHF.

The chain couples TRBV6-4 to TRBJ1-5; no reliable D call. This CDR3 region has 12 residues. The V gene's germline CDR1 is MRHNA and CDR2 SNTAGT. Trimming left V 5 bases short and J 4 bases short, with 6 bases between. This CDR3 reads CASSNRNQPQHF. The CDR3 DNA follows: TGTGCCAGCAGTAACAGAAATCAGCCCCAGCATTTT.

The V and J genes are TRBV9 and TRBJ2-1; TRBD2 matches at 10 bases. Germline V gene data show CDR1 as SGDLS and CDR2 as YYNGEE. The CDR3 extends over 15 amino acids. V shed 0 bases, J shed 8 bases, and the junction held 5 bases outside the gene matches. In nucleotides, the CDR3 is TGTGCCAGCAGCGTAGCAGCGGGAGGGGCGTATGAGCAGTTCTTC. It translates to CASSVAAGGAYEQFF.

This chain uses TRBV4-1 with TRBJ2-1; D not certain. V shed 1 base and J shed 6 bases, with 10 bases lying between them. The CDR3 is 14 residues long. Germline values: CDR1 MGHRA, CDR2 YSYEKL. CDR3 sequence: CASSQGLRGNEQFF. Written as DNA, the CDR3 is TGCGCCAGCAGCCAAGGTTTGAGAGGCAATGAGCAGTTCTTC.

V usage is TRBV5-4 and J usage is TRBJ2-5; the D gene is possibly TRBD2 (6 bases). V dropped 4 bases and J dropped 2 bases, with 18 bases sitting between them. The germline gives CDR1 SGHNT, CDR2 YYREEE (reference sequence). This CDR3 is 16 amino acids long. The CDR3 DNA reads as TGTGCCAGCAGCCCGGGTGGCGGGGCACGACAAGAGACCCAGTACTTC. It yields the protein CASSPGGGARQETQYF.

This clone was seen a single time. The chain couples TRBV13 to TRBJ2-5; possibly TRBD2 for D (5 bases). This CDR3 contains 13 residues. The V end lost 3 bases, the J end lost 1 base, and 6 bases lay between the germline ends. In germline, CDR1 is PRHDT, CDR2 FYEKMQ (reference sequence). CDR3: CASSLTTQETQYF. CDR3 nucleotides: TGTGCCAGCAGCTTGACTACCCAAGAGACCCAGTACTTC.

The chain recombines TRBV5-4 with TRBJ2-2; D could derive from TRBD1 or TRBD2 (7 bases each). With 0 bases removed from V and 4 bases from J, the gap between germline ends came to 13 bases. The CDR3 contains 16 residues. CDR1 and CDR2 (germline): SGHNT, YYREEE (reference sequence). CDR3 amino acids: CASSLGEGAVTGELFF. The CDR3 region has the DNA TGTGCCAGCAGCTTGGGGGAGGGGGCGGTCACCGGGGAGCTGTTTTTT.

This chain connects TRBV18 to TRBJ2-3; D not resolved. V dropped 0 bases and J dropped 3 bases, with 1 base sitting between them. The CDR3 extends over 12 amino acids. CDR1 KGHSH and CDR2 LQKENI come from the germline V gene. The CDR3: CASSPPTDTQYF. CDR3 nucleotide sequence: TGTGCCAGCTCACCACCAACAGATACGCAGTATTTT. Combining the CDR3 with reference TRBV18 and TRBJ2-3 gives the whole variable domain NAGVMQNPRHLVRRRGQEARLRCSPMKGHSHVYWYRQLPEEGLKFMVYLQKENIIDESGMPKERFSAEFPKEGPSILRIQQVVRGDSAAYFCASSPPTDTQYFGPGTRLTVL.

With regard to this clone: The sample carries other DNA sequences with the same CDR3. The CDR3 reads CASSLGRGEQFF. The CDR3 DNA follows: TGTGCCAGCAGCTTAGGGCGGGGTGAGCAGTTCTTC. The V and J genes are TRBV7-2 and TRBJ2-1, with a possible D match to TRBD2 (6 bases). The CDR3 is 12 residues long. CDR1 is SGHTA and CDR2 is FQGNSA in the germline V gene. Trimming left V 1 base short and J 9 bases short, with 7 bases between.

This clone was seen just once. This sequence joins TRBV6-5 and TRBJ1-1; TRBD1 aligns across 9 bases. Germline CDR1 reads MNHEY; CDR2 reads SVGAGI. V gave up 2 bases and J gave up 8 bases; unmatched junction bases: 6. The CDR3 covers 14 residues. The CDR3 loop reads CASSYGTGTSEAFF. In DNA form, the CDR3 reads TGTGCCAGCAGTTACGGGACAGGGACCTCAGAAGCTTTCTTT.

This clone was detected once. This chain connects TRBV7-9 to TRBJ2-7; 9 positions match TRBD2. The CDR3 consists of 14 residues. The V segment lost 1 base and the J segment 2 bases; nucleotides outside the gene matches: 0. Germline lookup yields CDR1 SEHNR and CDR2 FQNEAQ (reference sequence). This CDR3 reads CASSLGLAAYEQYF. CDR3 bases: TGTGCCAGCAGCTTAGGACTAGCGGCCTACGAGCAGTACTTC.